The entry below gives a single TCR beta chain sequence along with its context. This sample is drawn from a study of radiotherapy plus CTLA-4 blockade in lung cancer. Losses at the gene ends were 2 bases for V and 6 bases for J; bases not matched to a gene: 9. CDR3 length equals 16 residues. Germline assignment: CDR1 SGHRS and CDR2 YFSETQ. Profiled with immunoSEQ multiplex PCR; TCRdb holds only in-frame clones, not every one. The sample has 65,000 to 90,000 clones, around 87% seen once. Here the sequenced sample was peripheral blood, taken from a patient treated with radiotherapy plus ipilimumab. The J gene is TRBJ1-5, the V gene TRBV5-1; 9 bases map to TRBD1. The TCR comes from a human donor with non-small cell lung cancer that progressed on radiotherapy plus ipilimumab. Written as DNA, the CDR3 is TGCGCCAGCAGCTTCCTTCCCCGACAGGGGGGTCAGCCCCAGCATTTT. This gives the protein CASSFLPRQGGQPQHF.